This record looks at one T cell receptor beta chain sequence and its context. Its antigen is currently unknown. The data stem from a study of early T cells in non-severe SARS-CoV-2 infection. About the study: Bulk RNA isolated from unsorted whole blood underwent sequencing; chains were not paired.

The CDR3 is made up of 13 amino acids. Trimming cost V 8 bases and J 5 bases, with 12 bases left between them. Study conclusions and caveats: Private and CD4 specificities were missed by VDJdb matching, which favored anti-spike CD8 responses.

Researchers tagged individual cDNA molecules with unique molecular identifiers. One entry per CDR3 protein results from TCRdb running MiXCR on the 5' RACE reads. The table has 26,000 or so distinct CDR3 sequences, about 3.8% seen once. The source of this sequence is an adult who was a healthcare worker with PCR-confirmed SARS-CoV-2 infection or an uninfected control (not recorded which). The chain joins TRBV12-3 or TRBV12-4 to TRBJ2-2; maybe TRBD1 (7 bases). The sample taken for sequencing was whole blood. The CDR3 is CASGGTVTGELFF. In DNA form, the CDR3 reads TGTGCCAGCGGCGGGACAGTGACCGGGGAGCTGTTTTTT.